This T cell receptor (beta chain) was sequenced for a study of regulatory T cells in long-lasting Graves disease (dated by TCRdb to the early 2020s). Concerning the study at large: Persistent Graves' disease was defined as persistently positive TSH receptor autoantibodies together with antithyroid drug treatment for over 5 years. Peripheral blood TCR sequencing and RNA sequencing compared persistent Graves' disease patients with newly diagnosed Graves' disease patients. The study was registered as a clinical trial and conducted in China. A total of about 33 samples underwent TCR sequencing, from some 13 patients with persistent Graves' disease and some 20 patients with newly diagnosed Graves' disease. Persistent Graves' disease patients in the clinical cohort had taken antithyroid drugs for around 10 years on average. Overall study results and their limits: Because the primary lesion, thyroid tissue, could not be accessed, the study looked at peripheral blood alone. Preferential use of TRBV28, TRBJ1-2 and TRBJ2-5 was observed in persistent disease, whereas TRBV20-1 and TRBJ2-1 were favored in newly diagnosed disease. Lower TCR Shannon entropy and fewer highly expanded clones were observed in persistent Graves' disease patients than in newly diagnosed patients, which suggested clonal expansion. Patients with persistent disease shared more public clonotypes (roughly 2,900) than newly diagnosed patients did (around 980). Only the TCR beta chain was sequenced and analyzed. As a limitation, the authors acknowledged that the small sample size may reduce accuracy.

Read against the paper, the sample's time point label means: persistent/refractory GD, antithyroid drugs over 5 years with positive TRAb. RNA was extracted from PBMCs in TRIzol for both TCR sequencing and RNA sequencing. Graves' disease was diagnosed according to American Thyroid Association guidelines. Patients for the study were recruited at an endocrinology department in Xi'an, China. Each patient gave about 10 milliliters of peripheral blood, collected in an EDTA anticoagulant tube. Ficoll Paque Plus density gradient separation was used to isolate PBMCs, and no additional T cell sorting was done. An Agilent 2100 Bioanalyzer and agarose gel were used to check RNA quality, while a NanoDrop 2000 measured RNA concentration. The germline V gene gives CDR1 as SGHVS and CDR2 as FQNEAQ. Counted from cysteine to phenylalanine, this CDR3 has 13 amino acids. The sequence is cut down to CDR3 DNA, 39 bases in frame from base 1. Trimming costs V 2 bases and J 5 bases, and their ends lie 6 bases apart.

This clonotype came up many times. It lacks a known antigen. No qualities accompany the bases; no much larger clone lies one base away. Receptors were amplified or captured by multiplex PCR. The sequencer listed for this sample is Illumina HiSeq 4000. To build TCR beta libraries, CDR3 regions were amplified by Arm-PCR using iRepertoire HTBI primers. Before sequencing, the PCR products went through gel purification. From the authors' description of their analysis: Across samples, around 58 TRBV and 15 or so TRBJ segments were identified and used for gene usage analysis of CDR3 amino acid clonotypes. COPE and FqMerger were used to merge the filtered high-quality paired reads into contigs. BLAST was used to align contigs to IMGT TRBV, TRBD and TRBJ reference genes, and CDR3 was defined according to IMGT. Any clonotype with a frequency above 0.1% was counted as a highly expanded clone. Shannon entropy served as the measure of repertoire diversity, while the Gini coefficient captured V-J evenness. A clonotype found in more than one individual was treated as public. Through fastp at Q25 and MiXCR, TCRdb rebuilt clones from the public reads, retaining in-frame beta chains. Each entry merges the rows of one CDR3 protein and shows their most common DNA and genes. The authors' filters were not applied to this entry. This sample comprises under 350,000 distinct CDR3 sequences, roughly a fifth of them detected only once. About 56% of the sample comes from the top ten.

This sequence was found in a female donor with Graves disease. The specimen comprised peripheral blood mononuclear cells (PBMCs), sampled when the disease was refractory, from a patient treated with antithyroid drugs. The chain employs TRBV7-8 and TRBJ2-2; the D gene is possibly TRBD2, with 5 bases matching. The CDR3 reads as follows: CASSLRETGELFF. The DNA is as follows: TGTGCCAGCAGCTTACGGGAAACCGGGGAGCTGTTTTTT.